The rows below give T cell receptor beta chains drawn from one sample of a study of blood T cell repertoires in COVID-19. Some clones are missing from TCRdb's copy, which holds only in-frame ones; the method was immunoSEQ multiplex PCR. The table has about 130,000 clones, approximately 84% seen once. Material: peripheral blood. The source of these receptors is a woman under 40 who had recovered from COVID-19. The CDR3 runs from the conserved cysteine through the conserved F or W. A D gene is named only where the DNA matches it firmly. Clone size is shown for a subset of rows, as once, few, many or a class of expanded clone.

-	TRBV5-6	TRBJ2-3	17	TRBD2	TGTGCCAGCAGCTTGGGGCTAGCGGGGGGGAAGACAGATACGCAGTATTTT	CASSLGLAGGKTDTQYF
-	TRBV27	TRBJ2-5	18	TRBD2	TGTGCCAGCAGTAAAGTTAAGACTCCAAATAGCGGGAGAGAGACCCAGTACTTC	CASSKVKTPNSGRETQYF
-	TRBV15	TRBJ1-4	15	-	TGTGCCACCAGCAGAGGTGACTCATTTGATGAAAAACTGTTTTTT	CATSRGDSFDEKLFF
-	TRBV16	TRBJ1-6	16	TRBD1	TGTGCCAGCAGCCACTCCGGGACAGGGTATGGTTCACCCCTCCACTTT	CASSHSGTGYGSPLHF
-	TRBV18	TRBJ1-2	15	-	TGTGCCAGCTCACCGTTCCCACAGGACAACTATGGCTACACCTTC	CASSPFPQDNYGYTF
once	TRBV6-1	TRBJ2-5	16	TRBD1	TGTGCCAGCAGTGCCCCACAGGGGTTGGGCGAAGAGACCCAGTACTTC	CASSAPQGLGEETQYF
-	TRBV20-1	TRBJ2-1	11	-	TGCGGGTTCGTCTCCAGCGGATTCTCGTTCTTC	CGFVSSGFSFF
-	TRBV18	TRBJ1-2	13	-	TGTGCCAGCTCACGCGGACAGAAGGATGGCTACACCTTC	CASSRGQKDGYTF
once	TRBV6-5	TRBJ1-3	16	-	TGTGCCAGCAGTTACCACTCAGGGATCTCTGGAAACACCATATATTTT	CASSYHSGISGNTIYF
once	TRBV30	TRBJ1-5	13	-	TGTGCCTGGACCCCTCGGAGTGGGCAGCCCCAGCATTTT	CAWTPRSGQPQHF
-	TRBV12-3/TRBV12-4	TRBJ2-1	13	TRBD2	TGTGCCAGCAGCATTAGCGGGAGTGGGGAGCAGTTCTTC	CASSISGSGEQFF
-	TRBV11-2	TRBJ2-7	12	-	TGTGCCAGCAGCTACGATAGCGGTTTACAGTACTTC	CASSYDSGLQYF
-	TRBV24-1	TRBJ1-5	13	-	TGTGCCACCAGTGCGACATCCCATCAGCCCCAGCATTTT	CATSATSHQPQHF
-	TRBV5-3	TRBJ1-5	15	-	TGTGCCAGAAGTTATCCATCCAGGGGAACTCAGCCCCAGCATTTT	CARSYPSRGTQPQHF
-	TRBV29-1	TRBJ2-3	15	TRBD2	TGCAGCGTTGAACTAGCGGCCCTTCCAACAGATACGCAGTATTTT	CSVELAALPTDTQYF
-	TRBV2	TRBJ1-4	14	TRBD1	TGTGCCAGTCAACCGGGACAGGGGAATGAAAAACTGTTTTTT	CASQPGQGNEKLFF
-	TRBV6-4	TRBJ2-2	14	-	TGTGCCAGCAGCCTCCGCGGTGACACCGGGGAGCTGTTTTTT	CASSLRGDTGELFF
-	TRBV5-1	TRBJ2-7	16	TRBD2	TGCGCCAGCAGCTTTCAACGACTAGCGGGGGGAAGCGAGCAGTACTTC	CASSFQRLAGGSEQYF
-	TRBV7-9	TRBJ2-5	17	TRBD1	TGTGCCAGCAGCTTACCGATCGGGACAGGGGGCGCAGAGACCCAGTACTTC	CASSLPIGTGGAETQYF
-	TRBV6-5	TRBJ2-7	14	TRBD1	TGTGCCAGCAGTCCCGGGGACAGGGGGCGAGAGCAGTACTTC	CASSPGDRGREQYF
-	TRBV5-6	TRBJ2-2	17	TRBD2	TGTGCCAGCAGCTTGGGTAGACTAGCGGGTACCACCGGGGAGCTGTTTTTT	CASSLGRLAGTTGELFF
-	TRBV5-8	TRBJ2-1	14	-	TGTGCCAGCAGCCCGGGACACCGAGACAATGAGCAGTTCTTC	CASSPGHRDNEQFF
-	TRBV6-5	TRBJ1-6	13	TRBD1	TGTGCCAGCAGTTACGGGGACAGGTGGGCCCTCCACTTT	CASSYGDRWALHF
-	TRBV6-5	TRBJ2-7	13	-	TGTGCCAGCAGTTACAAGGAGGCTAGGGAGCAGTACTTC	CASSYKEAREQYF
-	TRBV9	TRBJ2-3	16	TRBD1	TGTGCCAGCAGCGTCCGAGGGACAGGGAGCACAGATACGCAGTATTTT	CASSVRGTGSTDTQYF
-	TRBV27	TRBJ1-2	15	-	TGTGCCAGCAGTTTTTTGGGTCAGGGTAACTATGGCTACACCTTC	CASSFLGQGNYGYTF
-	TRBV5-1	TRBJ2-7	12	TRBD1	TGCGCCAGCAGCTGGGGACAGGGCGAGCAGTACTTC	CASSWGQGEQYF
-	TRBV20-1	TRBJ1-1	14	TRBD1	TGCAGTGCTAGTATCCCGGGACAGGGAGGTGAAGCTTTCTTT	CSASIPGQGGEAFF
-	TRBV6-5	TRBJ2-7	13	-	TGTGCCAGCAGTCGTGGACATATCTACGAGCAGTACTTC	CASSRGHIYEQYF
-	TRBV9	TRBJ2-1	14	TRBD2	TGTGCCAGCAGCGTTAGCGGGAGGATTAGTGAGCAGTTCTTC	CASSVSGRISEQFF
-	TRBV6-6	TRBJ2-2	13	-	TGTGCCAGCAGGGCGAGTGGGGCGGGGGAGCTGTTTTTT	CASRASGAGELFF
-	TRBV3-1/TRBV3-2	TRBJ1-3	14	TRBD1	TGTGCCAGCAGCAGAGGGGGCAGTGGAAACACCATATATTTT	CASSRGGSGNTIYF
many	TRBV4-2	TRBJ2-5	16	TRBD1	TGTGCCAGCAGCGCCCGTCCGGGACAGGGGGAAGAGACCCAGTACTTC	CASSARPGQGEETQYF
-	TRBV11-2	TRBJ2-1	13	-	TGTGCCAGCAGCCTTAGGACAGATAATGAGCAGTTCTTC	CASSLRTDNEQFF
few	TRBV11-3	TRBJ2-5	15	-	TGTGCCAGCAGCTTAGACTCGCGGGCCCGGGAGACCCAGTACTTC	CASSLDSRARETQYF
-	TRBV18	TRBJ2-2	16	-	TGTGCCAGCTCACCAGGGCAGAGAGCGAACACCGGGGAGCTGTTTTTT	CASSPGQRANTGELFF
-	TRBV27	TRBJ1-5	18	TRBD1	TGTGCCAGCAGTTTAAAACCCTCCGGGACAGGAGGCAATCAGCCCCAGCATTTT	CASSLKPSGTGGNQPQHF
-	TRBV19	TRBJ1-2	15	-	TGTGCCAGTAGTGTCGACAGGCGATCTAACTATGGCTACACCTTC	CASSVDRRSNYGYTF
-	TRBV11-1	TRBJ1-5	13	-	TGTGCCAGCAGCTTAGGGGAGGGTCAGCCCCAGCATTTT	CASSLGEGQPQHF
once	TRBV19	TRBJ2-7	15	TRBD2	TGTGCCAGTACCAAAGGGACTAGCGGGACCTACGAGCAGTACTTC	CASTKGTSGTYEQYF
-	TRBV18	TRBJ2-6	17	TRBD1	TGTGCCAGCTCGTCAACAGGGGGCGTAGGTGGGGCCAACGTCCTGACTTTC	CASSSTGGVGGANVLTF